Reported below is one T cell receptor beta chain. The CDR3 covers 14 residues. Trimming cost V 4 bases and J 4 bases, with 12 bases left between them. Germline V gene data show CDR1 as SNHLY and CDR2 as FYNNEI. Method: immunoSEQ multiplex PCR; TCRdb's copy keeps in-frame clones and lacks some. This table holds 35,000 to 50,000 clones, about 95% found once. The data are from a study of graft-versus-host responses after intestinal transplantation. Turning to the study itself: Recipients obtained multivisceral, liver-intestinal, or isolated intestinal transplants.

The source is a human patient who received an intestinal transplant, so some T cells may come from the graft donor. The sequences come from PBMCs, collected 335 days after intestinal transplant. V gene TRBV2 combines with J gene TRBJ2-3; a weak D match, TRBD2 (6 bases). CDR3 loop: CASSAVPSADTQYF. Here the CDR3 DNA reads TGTGCCAGCAGTGCAGTCCCTAGCGCAGATACGCAGTATTTT.